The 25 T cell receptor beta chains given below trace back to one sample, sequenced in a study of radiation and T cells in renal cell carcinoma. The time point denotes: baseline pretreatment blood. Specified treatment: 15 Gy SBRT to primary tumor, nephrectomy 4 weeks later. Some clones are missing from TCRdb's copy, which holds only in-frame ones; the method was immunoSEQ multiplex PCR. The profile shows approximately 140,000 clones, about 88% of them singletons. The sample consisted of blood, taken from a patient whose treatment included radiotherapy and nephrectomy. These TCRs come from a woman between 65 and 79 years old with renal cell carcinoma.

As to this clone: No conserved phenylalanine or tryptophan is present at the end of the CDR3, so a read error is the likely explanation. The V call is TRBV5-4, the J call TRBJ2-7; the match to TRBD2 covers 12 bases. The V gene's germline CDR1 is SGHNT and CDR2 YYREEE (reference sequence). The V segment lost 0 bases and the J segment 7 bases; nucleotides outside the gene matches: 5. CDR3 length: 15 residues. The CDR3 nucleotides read TGTGCCAGCAGCTTGGAACTAGCGGGGGGCCGGGAGCAGTACCTC. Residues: CASSLELAGGREQYL.

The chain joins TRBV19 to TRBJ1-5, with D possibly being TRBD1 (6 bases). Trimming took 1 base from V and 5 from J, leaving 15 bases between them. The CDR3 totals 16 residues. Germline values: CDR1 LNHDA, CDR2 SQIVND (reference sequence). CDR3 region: CASSIGQGFVDQPQHF. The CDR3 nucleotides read TGTGCCAGTAGTATAGGGCAGGGGTTTGTAGATCAGCCCCAGCATTTT.

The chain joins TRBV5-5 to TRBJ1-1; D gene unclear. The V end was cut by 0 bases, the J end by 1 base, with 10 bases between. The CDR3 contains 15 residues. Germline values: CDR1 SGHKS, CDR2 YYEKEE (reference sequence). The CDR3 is CASSLASGGNTEAFF. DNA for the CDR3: TGTGCCAGCAGCTTGGCCAGTGGTGGGAACACTGAAGCTTTCTTT.

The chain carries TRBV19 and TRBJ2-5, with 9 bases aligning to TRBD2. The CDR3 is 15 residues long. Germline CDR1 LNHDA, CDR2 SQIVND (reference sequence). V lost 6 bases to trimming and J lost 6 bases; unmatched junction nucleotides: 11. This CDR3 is CASSHGGTSTQTQYF. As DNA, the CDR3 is TGTGCCAGTAGCCATGGGGGGACTAGCACACAGACCCAGTACTTC. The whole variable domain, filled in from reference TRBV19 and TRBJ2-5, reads DGGITQSPKYLFRKEGQNVTLSCEQNLNHDAMYWYRQDPGQGLRLIYYSQIVNDFQKGDIAEGYSVSREKKESFPLTVTSAQKNPTAFYLCASSHGGTSTQTQYFGPGTRLLVL.

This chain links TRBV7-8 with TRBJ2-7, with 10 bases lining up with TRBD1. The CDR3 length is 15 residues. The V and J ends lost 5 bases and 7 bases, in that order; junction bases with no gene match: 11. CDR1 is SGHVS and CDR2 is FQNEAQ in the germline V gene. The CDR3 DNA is TGTGCCAGCAGCGATCGACAGGGGGCGGTTCGTGAGCAGTACTTC. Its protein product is CASSDRQGAVREQYF.

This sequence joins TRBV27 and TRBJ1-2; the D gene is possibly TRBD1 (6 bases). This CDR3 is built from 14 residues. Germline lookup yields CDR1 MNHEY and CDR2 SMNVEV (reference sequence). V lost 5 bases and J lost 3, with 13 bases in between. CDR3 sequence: CASSPEGGDYGYTF. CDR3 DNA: TGTGCCAGCAGTCCCGAGGGGGGCGACTATGGCTACACCTTC.

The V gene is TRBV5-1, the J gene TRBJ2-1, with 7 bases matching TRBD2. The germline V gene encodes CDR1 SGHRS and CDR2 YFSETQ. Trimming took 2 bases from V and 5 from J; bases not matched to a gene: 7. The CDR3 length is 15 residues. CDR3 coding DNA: TGCGCCAGCAGCTTACCTAGCGGCTCAAACAATGAGCAGTTCTTC. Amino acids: CASSLPSGSNNEQFF.

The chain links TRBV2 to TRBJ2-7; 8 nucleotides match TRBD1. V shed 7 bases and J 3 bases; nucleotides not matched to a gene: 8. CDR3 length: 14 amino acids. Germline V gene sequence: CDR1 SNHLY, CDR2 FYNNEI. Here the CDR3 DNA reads TGTGCCAGCATTCGGACAGGGAAAAACTACGAGCAGTACTTC. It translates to CASIRTGKNYEQYF.

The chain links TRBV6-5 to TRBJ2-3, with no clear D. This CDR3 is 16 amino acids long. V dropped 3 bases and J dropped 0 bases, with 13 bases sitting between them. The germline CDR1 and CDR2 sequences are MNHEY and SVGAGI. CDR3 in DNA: TGTGCCAGCAGTTATCGTCGGCTAAGTAGCACAGATACGCAGTATTTT. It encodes CASSYRRLSSTDTQYF.

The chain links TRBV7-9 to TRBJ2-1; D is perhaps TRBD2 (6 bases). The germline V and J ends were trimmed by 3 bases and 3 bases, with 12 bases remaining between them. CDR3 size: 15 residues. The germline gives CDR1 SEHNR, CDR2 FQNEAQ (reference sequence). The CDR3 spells CASSLGTSIYNEQFF. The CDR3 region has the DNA TGTGCCAGCAGCTTGGGTACTAGCATCTACAATGAGCAGTTCTTC.

DNA of the CDR3: TGTGCCAGCAGGAACGGCGGAGGGAATAACTATGGCTACACCTTC. This encodes CASRNGGGNNYGYTF. The rearrangement links TRBV6-5 to TRBJ1-2; D call uncertain. The CDR3 is 15 amino acids. Per the germline V gene, CDR1 is MNHEY and CDR2 is SVGAGI. Between the trimmed V and J ends, which lost 6 bases and 1 base, there was a span of 15 bases.

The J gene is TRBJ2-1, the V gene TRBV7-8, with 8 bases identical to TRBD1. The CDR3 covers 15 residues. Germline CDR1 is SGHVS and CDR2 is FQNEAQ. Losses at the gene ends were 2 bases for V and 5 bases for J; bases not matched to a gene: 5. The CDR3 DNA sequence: TGTGCCAGCAGCTTATCGGGACAGGAAAACAATGAGCAGTTCTTC. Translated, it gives CASSLSGQENNEQFF.

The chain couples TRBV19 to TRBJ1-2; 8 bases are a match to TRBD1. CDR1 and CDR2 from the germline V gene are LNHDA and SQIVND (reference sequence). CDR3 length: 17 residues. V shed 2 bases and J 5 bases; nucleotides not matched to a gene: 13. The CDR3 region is CASSITSGQGVLYGYTF. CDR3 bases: TGTGCCAGTAGTATAACGTCCGGACAGGGAGTGTTGTATGGCTACACCTTC.

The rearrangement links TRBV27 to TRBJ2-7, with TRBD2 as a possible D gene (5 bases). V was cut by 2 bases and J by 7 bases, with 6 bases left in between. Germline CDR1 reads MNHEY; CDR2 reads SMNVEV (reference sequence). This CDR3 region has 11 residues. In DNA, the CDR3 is TGTGCCAGCAGTTTAGGGAGTGAGCAGTACTTC. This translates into CASSLGSEQYF.

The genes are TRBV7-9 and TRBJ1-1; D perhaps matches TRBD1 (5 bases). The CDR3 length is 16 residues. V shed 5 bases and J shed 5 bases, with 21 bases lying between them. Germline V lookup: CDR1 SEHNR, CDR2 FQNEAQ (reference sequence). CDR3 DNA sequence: TGTGCCAGCAGCCAGGCGTCGGCAGGGTGGAAGACTGAAGCTTTCTTT. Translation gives CASSQASAGWKTEAFF.

In nucleotides, the CDR3 is TGTGCCAGTCAAATCAGAGGGAAAAAGGGGAGGACTGAAGCTTTCTTT. It encodes CASQIRGKKGRTEAFF. The chain has TRBV19 and TRBJ1-1; D is possibly TRBD1 (5 bases). Germline values: CDR1 LNHDA, CDR2 SQIVND (reference sequence). The CDR3 is 16 residues long. V lost 8 bases to trimming and J lost 5 bases, with 24 bases between them.

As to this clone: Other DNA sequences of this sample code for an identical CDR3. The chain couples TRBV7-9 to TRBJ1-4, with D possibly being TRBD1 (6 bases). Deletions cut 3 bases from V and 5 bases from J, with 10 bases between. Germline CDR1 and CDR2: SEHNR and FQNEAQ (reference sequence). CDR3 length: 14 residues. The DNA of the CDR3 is TGTGCCAGCAGCTTGACAGGCCTGAATGAAAAACTGTTTTTT. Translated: CASSLTGLNEKLFF.

For the CDR3, the DNA is TGCGCCAGCAGCCACAACCGGGACAGGCTTGAAGCTTTCTTT. Residues: CASSHNRDRLEAFF. The rearrangement links TRBV5-1 to TRBJ1-1, with TRBD1 identical over 8 bases. The ends lost 4 bases at V and 7 bases at J; junction bases unmatched: 9. The length of the CDR3 is 14 residues. Germline CDR1 is SGHRS and CDR2 is YFSETQ.

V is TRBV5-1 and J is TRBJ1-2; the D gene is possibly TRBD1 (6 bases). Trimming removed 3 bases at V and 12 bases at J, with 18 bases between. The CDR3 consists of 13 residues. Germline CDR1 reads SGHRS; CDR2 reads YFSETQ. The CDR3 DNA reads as TGCGCCAGCAGCTGGGCACCGCAGGGGAGCGACACCTTC. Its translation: CASSWAPQGSDTF.

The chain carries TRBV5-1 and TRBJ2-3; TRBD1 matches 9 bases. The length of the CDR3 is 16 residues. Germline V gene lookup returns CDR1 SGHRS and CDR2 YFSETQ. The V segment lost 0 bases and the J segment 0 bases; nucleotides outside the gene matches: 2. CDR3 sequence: CASSLAGTGSTDTQYF. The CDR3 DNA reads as TGCGCCAGCAGCTTGGCCGGGACAGGGAGCACAGATACGCAGTATTTT.

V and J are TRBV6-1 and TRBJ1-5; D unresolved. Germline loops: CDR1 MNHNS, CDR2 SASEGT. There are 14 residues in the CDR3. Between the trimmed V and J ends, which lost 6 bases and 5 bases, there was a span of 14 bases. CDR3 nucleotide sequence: TGTGCCAGCAGATATTCAGGTGGCCATCAGCCCCAGCATTTT. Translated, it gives CASRYSGGHQPQHF.

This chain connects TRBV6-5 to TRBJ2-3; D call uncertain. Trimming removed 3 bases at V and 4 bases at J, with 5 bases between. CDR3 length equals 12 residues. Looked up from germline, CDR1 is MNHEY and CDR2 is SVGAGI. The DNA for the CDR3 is TGTGCCAGCAGTTATATTCCAGATACGCAGTATTTT. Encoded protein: CASSYIPDTQYF.

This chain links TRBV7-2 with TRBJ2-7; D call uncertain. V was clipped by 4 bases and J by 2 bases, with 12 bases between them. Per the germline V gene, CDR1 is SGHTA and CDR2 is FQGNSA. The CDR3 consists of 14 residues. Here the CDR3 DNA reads TGTGCCAGCAGCTCCCCCCAGCGACCCTACGAGCAGTACTTC. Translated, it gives CASSSPQRPYEQYF.

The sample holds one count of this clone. The CDR3 here is CASSPTSQGYEQFF. CDR3 nucleotide sequence: TGTGCCAGCAGCCCCACTTCTCAGGGATATGAGCAGTTCTTC. The chain has TRBV28 and TRBJ2-1; D is perhaps TRBD1 (5 bases). The CDR3 is 14 residues long. Germline assignment: CDR1 MDHEN and CDR2 SYDVKM. V gave up 6 bases and J gave up 8 bases, with 17 bases separating them.

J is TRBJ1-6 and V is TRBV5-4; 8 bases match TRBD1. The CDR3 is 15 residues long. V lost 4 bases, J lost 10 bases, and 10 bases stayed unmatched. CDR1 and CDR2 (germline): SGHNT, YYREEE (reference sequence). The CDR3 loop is CASSASTGGNSPLHF. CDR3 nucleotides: TGTGCCAGCAGCGCGAGTACAGGGGGTAACTCACCCCTCCACTTT.